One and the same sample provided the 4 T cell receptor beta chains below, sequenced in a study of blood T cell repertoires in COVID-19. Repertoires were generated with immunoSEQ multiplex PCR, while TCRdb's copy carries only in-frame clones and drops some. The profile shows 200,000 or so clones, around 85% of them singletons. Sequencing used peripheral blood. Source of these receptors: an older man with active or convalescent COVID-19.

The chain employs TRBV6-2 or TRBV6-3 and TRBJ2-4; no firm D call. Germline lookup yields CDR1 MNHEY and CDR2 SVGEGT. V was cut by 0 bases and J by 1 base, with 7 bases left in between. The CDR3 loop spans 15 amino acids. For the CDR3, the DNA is TGTGCCAGCAGTTACTCAGTCGGGGCCAAAAACATTCAGTACTTC. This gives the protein CASSYSVGAKNIQYF.

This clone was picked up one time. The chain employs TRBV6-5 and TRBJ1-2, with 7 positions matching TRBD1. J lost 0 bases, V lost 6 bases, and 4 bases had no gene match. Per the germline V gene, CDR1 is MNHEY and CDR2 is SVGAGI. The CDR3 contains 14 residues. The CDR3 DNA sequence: TGTGCCAGCAGCCCAGGACAGGCTAACTATGGCTACACCTTC. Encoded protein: CASSPGQANYGYTF.

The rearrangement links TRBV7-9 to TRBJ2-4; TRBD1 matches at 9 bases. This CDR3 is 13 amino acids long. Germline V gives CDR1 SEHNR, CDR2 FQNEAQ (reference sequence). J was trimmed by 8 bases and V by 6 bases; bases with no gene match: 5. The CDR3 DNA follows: TGTGCCAGCAGGGGACAGGGTATGGACATTCAGTACTTC. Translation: CASRGQGMDIQYF.

CDR3 amino acids: CAIREGTGENYGYTF. The CDR3, as DNA: TGTGCCATCAGGGAGGGGACAGGGGAGAACTATGGCTACACCTTC. The rearrangement uses TRBV10-3 and TRBJ1-2; 10 bases agree with TRBD1. V gave up 6 bases and J gave up 2 bases; unmatched junction bases: 6. The CDR3 totals 15 residues. Germline CDR1 reads ENHRY; CDR2 reads SYGVKD.